Listed below are T cell receptor beta chains from one sample, sequenced in a study of PD-L1 blockade in urothelial cancer. The assay was immunoSEQ multiplex PCR, and TCRdb's table has in-frame clones only and misses some. The sample yields 30,000 to 45,000 clones, 90% seen once. Sequences were derived from PBMCs, sampled around atezolizumab (anti-PD-L1) treatment. The origin of the receptors is a man in his sixties or seventies with urothelial cancer. CDR3s include the opening cysteine and the closing phenylalanine or tryptophan. The D gene is left open where the match is weak. Not all rows give a size; the values are once, few, many and, for expanded clones, a class.

D,V,size,J,CDR3,DNA
NA,TRBV15,NA,TRBJ2-7,CATRTGLSSYEQYF,TGTGCCACCAGGACAGGCCTAAGCTCCTACGAGCAGTACTTC
NA,TRBV5-1,once,TRBJ2-1,CASTPQGGSSYNEQFF,TGCGCCAGCACCCCCCAGGGAGGAAGTTCCTACAATGAGCAGTTCTTC
TRBD2,TRBV4-1,NA,TRBJ2-5,CASSQGSGRGEETQYF,TGCGCCAGCAGCCAAGGAAGCGGGAGGGGAGAGGAGACCCAGTACTTC
NA,TRBV9,NA,TRBJ2-7,CASSVEDVGEQYF,TGTGCCAGCAGCGTCGAGGATGTGGGCGAGCAGTACTTC
TRBD1,TRBV28,once,TRBJ1-2,CASSGQGFYGYTF,TGTGCCAGCAGCGGACAGGGGTTCTATGGCTACACCTTC
NA,TRBV6-5,once,TRBJ2-7,CASTLFPEQYF,TGTGCCAGCACTCTATTCCCCGAGCAGTACTTC
TRBD2,TRBV27,NA,TRBJ2-1,CASSPLAVDSYNEQFF,TGTGCCAGCAGTCCCCTAGCGGTTGACTCCTACAATGAGCAGTTCTTC
TRBD2,TRBV6-6,NA,TRBJ2-1,CATMDSGSRTEQFF,TGTGCCACCATGGACAGCGGGAGTAGGACTGAGCAGTTCTTC
TRBD1,TRBV5-4,NA,TRBJ1-5,CASSLDRGSQPQHF,TGTGCCAGCAGCTTGGACAGGGGGAGTCAGCCCCAGCATTTT
TRBD1,TRBV6-4,NA,TRBJ1-4,CASPGQGAKGANEKLFF,TGTGCCAGCCCCGGACAGGGGGCAAAGGGAGCTAATGAAAAACTGTTTTTT
TRBD1,TRBV7-2,NA,TRBJ1-2,CASNPDRGYGYTF,TGTGCCAGCAACCCCGACAGGGGCTATGGCTACACCTTC
TRBD1,TRBV5-6,NA,TRBJ2-1,CASSFRDRYNEQFF,TGTGCCAGCAGCTTTCGGGACAGGTACAATGAGCAGTTCTTC
NA,TRBV2,once,TRBJ1-1,CASQIWEGDLTEAFF,TGTGCCAGCCAGATATGGGAGGGGGATCTCACTGAAGCTTTCTTT
TRBD1,TRBV25-1,NA,TRBJ1-5,CASHVGTGVQPQHF,TGTGCCAGCCACGTGGGGACAGGGGTCCAGCCCCAGCATTTT
NA,TRBV6-1,NA,TRBJ1-4,CASSDLQGGWGFIGKLFF,TGTGCCAGCAGTGATCTACAGGGAGGGTGGGGATTTATAGGAAAACTGTTTTTT
TRBD1,TRBV7-9,once,TRBJ2-7,CASGTGGTEQYF,TGTGCCAGCGGGACAGGGGGTACCGAGCAGTACTTC
NA,TRBV15,NA,TRBJ2-3,CATSREKLATDTQYF,TGTGCCACCAGCAGAGAGAAACTAGCAACGGATACGCAGTATTTT
NA,TRBV6-1,NA,TRBJ2-2,CASSEGPTGLNTGELFF,TGTGCCAGCAGTGAAGGACCCACAGGGCTGAACACCGGGGAGCTGTTTTTT
TRBD1,TRBV6-6,NA,TRBJ1-2,CASSHDRGGYGYTF,TGTGCCAGCAGTCACGACAGGGGAGGGTATGGCTACACCTTC
TRBD2,TRBV10-3,NA,TRBJ2-1,CAISERELAAEQFF,TGTGCCATCAGTGAGAGGGAACTAGCGGCTGAGCAGTTCTTC
TRBD2,TRBV2,NA,TRBJ2-7,CASSAPLAGDPYEQYF,TGTGCCAGCAGTGCACCTTTAGCGGGAGACCCCTACGAGCAGTACTTC
TRBD1,TRBV28,NA,TRBJ1-2,CASSGQGRGGYTF,TGTGCCAGCAGCGGACAGGGGCGGGGGGGCTACACCTTC
NA,TRBV28,NA,TRBJ2-7,CARTEDRSYEQYF,TGTGCCCGCACCGAGGACAGATCCTACGAGCAGTACTTC
NA,TRBV23-1,NA,TRBJ2-7,CASSQLDPGTAATEYF,TGCGCCAGCAGTCAACTTGATCCCGGGACTGCCGCCACCGAGTACTTC
TRBD2,TRBV5-1,medium-sized,TRBJ2-1,CASSLDGILAGPSSYNEQFF,TGCGCCAGCAGCTTGGATGGCATCCTAGCGGGTCCCTCCTCCTACAATGAGCAGTTCTTC
TRBD1,TRBV12-5,NA,TRBJ1-2,CASGLANMGQANYGYTF,TGTGCTAGTGGTTTGGCTAATATGGGACAGGCTAACTATGGCTACACCTTC
TRBD2,TRBV5-1,NA,TRBJ2-3,CASSLLRSASGTSVTDTQYF,TGCGCCAGCAGCTTGTTAAGGTCGGCCTCAGGGACTAGCGTCACAGATACGCAGTATTTT